The entry that follows covers one TCR beta chain sequence. This clonotype was seen a few times. No antigen is known for it. Base qualities were left out, and no much larger clone turns up one base away. These data belong to a study of T cells after yellow fever vaccination (dated by TCRdb to about 2019). With respect to the entire study: Libraries from fractions with low cell numbers were prepared with the SMART-Seq v4 Ultra Low Input RNA kit. Blood samples were taken at several timepoints before and after primary and secondary immunization, and bulk PBMC replicates and cell subsets were isolated. Two healthy male donors made up the cohort, one aged 18 to 30 years and the other aged 30 to 40 years. Bulk TCR alpha and beta repertoires were sequenced longitudinally to track T-cell clones before and after primary and booster YFV17D yellow fever vaccination. General conclusions and limits of the study: The study included only two donors, which limits how far the findings can be generalized. A small share of clonotypes was detected in both CD4 and CD8 compartments, with the overlap likely arising from convergent recombination. The secondary T-cell response was found to be weaker but faster than the primary response, with a peak reached on day 5 rather than on day 15. After the booster, most clones that had expanded after primary vaccination were detected again (approximately 96% of CD4 and around nine tenths of CD8), suggesting broad maintenance of memory. Computational filtering was needed because FACS-sorted repertoires could contain abundant contaminating clonotypes from the bulk population.

Instrument on record: Illumina NovaSeq 6000. TCR cDNA was synthesized by 5'RACE template switching, which introduced a universal primer site and unique molecular identifiers. Priming of cDNA synthesis was performed from both the TCR alpha and TCR beta constant segments. Library amplification involved two PCR steps, and the second step added sample barcodes and sequencing adapters. Libraries were sequenced on Illumina HiSeq 2500 (2x100 bp) or NovaSeq (2x150 bp). The paper's data handling went like this. Demultiplexing of reads and collapsing into UMI consensus sequences were performed with MIGEC, and V(D)J alignment was carried out with MiXCR. Clonotypes responding to the vaccine were identified with edgeR on replicate PBMC samples, with the criteria of FDR below 0.01 and a log2 fold change above 5 up to day 15. Each bulk clonotype received a CD4 or CD8 identity based on whether the sequenced CD4 or CD8 repertoire contained that clonotype at higher abundance. TCRdb handled the public reads itself, with Q25 trimming in fastp and clone calling in MiXCR, and kept productive beta chains. Each entry is one CDR3 protein sequence, shown with its most common DNA and genes. The V and J calls and clone size are TCRdb's, not the authors'. The table for this sample lists approximately 120,000 distinct CDR3 sequences; 12% to 15% of them were counted only once. 35% to 45% of the sample is taken by the ten largest.

The meaning of the sample's treatment or condition label: live attenuated yellow fever vaccine strain. PBMCs were isolated from peripheral blood using a standard Ficoll-Paque protocol. Dynabeads CD4 and CD8 positive selection kits were used to isolate CD4 and CD8 T-cell fractions. RNA was extracted with TriZol from bulk PBMCs, CD4 and CD8 fractions, and dextramer-positive and dextramer-negative fractions. For this chain, trimming is 0 bases at the V end and 4 bases at the J end, and the number of junction bases without a gene match is 2. CDR3 length: 15 amino acids, cysteine to phenylalanine. CDR3 DNA is the only sequence kept; it has 45 bases, read in frame from the first base. Taken from the germline V gene, the CDR1 and CDR2 loops are SGHDN and FVKESK.

This sequence uses TRBV14 and TRBJ2-3, and 9 bases in between align with TRBD2. The sequenced sample was CD8+ T cells sorted from PBMCs, obtained 5 days after the yellow fever booster vaccination. The TCR sequence derives from a man aged 18-30 years who received the YFV17D yellow fever vaccine. The nucleotides read TGTGCCAGCAGCCAAGAGGTAGCGGGGGCAGATACGCAGTATTTT. Its protein reads: CASSQEVAGADTQYF. Supplemented by the reference TRBV14 and TRBJ2-3 proteins around the CDR3, the complete variable domain is EAGVTQFPSHSVIEKGQTVTLRCDPISGHDNLYWYRRVMGKEIKFLLHFVKESKQDESGMPNNRFLAERTGGTYSTLKVQPAELEDSGVYFCASSQEVAGADTQYFGPGTRLTVL.